These 21 T cell receptor beta chains came from one sample sequenced in a study of CD8 T cells in ankylosing spondylitis (dated by TCRdb to the late 2010s). What the authors observed across the whole study: Blood from ankylosing spondylitis patients appeared to be characterized by a TCR beta motif composed of under ten highly homologous amino acid variants.

Receptors were amplified or captured by 5' RACE. The sequencer listed for this sample is Illumina HiSeq 2500. TCRdb's own reprocessing of the public reads used fastp at Q25 and MiXCR and kept productive beta chains. One record per CDR3 amino acid sequence lists the most common genes and DNA. In this sample the table shows some 840,000 distinct CDR3 sequences, 12% of which occur a single time. The ten largest account for 0.51% of the sample. Antigen specificity for these receptors is unknown. The sample consisted of blood, either unsorted or a sorted T cell fraction (not recorded which). These receptors were collected from a male donor with ankylosing spondylitis.

This rearrangement joins TRBV7-3 to TRBJ2-3, with 11 bases fitting TRBD1. CDR3 length: 18 residues. The V gene end was trimmed by 8 bases and the J gene end by 1 base; junction bases not matched to a gene: 14. Germline lookup yields CDR1 SGHTA and CDR2 FQGTGA. CDR3 coding DNA: TGTGCCAGCGCCGATGGGACAGGGGGGACCTCCGGCACAGATACGCAGTATTTT. The encoded protein is CASADGTGGTSGTDTQYF.

Many counts were recorded for this clonotype. CDR3 in amino acids: CASSLAEGGELFF. CDR3 sequence (DNA): TGCGCCAGCAGCTTGGCCGAGGGCGGGGAGCTGTTTTTT. This chain links TRBV5-1 with TRBJ2-2, with a weak D call TRBD2 (5 bases). Germline V gene data show CDR1 as SGHRS and CDR2 as YFSETQ. Deletions cut 0 bases from V and 7 bases from J, with 7 bases between. The CDR3 totals 13 residues.

The DNA for the CDR3 is TGCGCCAGCAGCTTGGGACCAATAACCGGGGAGCTGTTTTTT. It codes for CASSLGPITGELFF. The chain links TRBV5-1 to TRBJ2-2; D remains ambiguous. With 0 bases removed from V and 5 bases from J, the gap between germline ends came to 8 bases. The CDR3 is 14 residues long. Looked up from germline, CDR1 is SGHRS and CDR2 is YFSETQ.

Worth noting for this clonotype: The junction departs from the called germline gene at one end, perhaps through a read error. The chain combines TRBV20-1 with TRBJ1-4, with no clear D. The CDR3 extends over 13 amino acids. Germline values: CDR1 DFQATT, CDR2 SNEGSKA (reference sequence). The CDR3 nucleotides read TGCAGTGGTAGAAAGGGTGCGGATGAAAAACTGTTTTTT. It specifies CSGRKGADEKLFF.

The chain links TRBV20-1 to TRBJ2-3; D unclear. Trimming cost V 5 bases and J 3 bases, with 9 bases left between them. This CDR3 is 12 amino acids long. From germline, CDR1 is DFQATT and CDR2 SNEGSKA (reference sequence). The CDR3 bases are TGCAGTGCTCTCCTTATGACAGATACGCAGTATTTT. Residues: CSALLMTDTQYF.

This clonotype has ten or more counts. Compared with germline, one end of the junction differs, possibly owing to a read error. This chain links TRBV20-1 with TRBJ2-1; 13 nucleotides align to TRBD2. Germline V gene lookup returns CDR1 DFQATT and CDR2 SNEGSKA (reference sequence). This CDR3 spans 11 amino acids. CDR3 bases: TGCAGTGCTTGGGGACTAGCGGGATCGATCTTC. Protein: CSAWGLAGSIF.

This clonotype has just a few counts. This chain links TRBV4-3 with TRBJ2-2; no definite D call. CDR1 and CDR2 from the germline V gene are LGHNA and YSLEER. This CDR3 contains 15 residues. Trimming removed 0 bases from V and 8 bases from J, with 13 bases in between. The DNA for the CDR3 is TGCGCCAGCAGCCAAGAGGCAGGAGTTAGGGGGGAGCTGTTTTTT. Residues: CASSQEAGVRGELFF.

This clonotype was counted between two and nine times. V and J are TRBV5-1 and TRBJ2-1; no definite D call. Germline V gene data show CDR1 as SGHRS and CDR2 as YFSETQ. Trimming removed 0 bases from V and 9 bases from J, with 10 bases in between. The CDR3 is 13 residues long. CDR3 nucleotides: TGCGCCAGCAGCTTGGCACTGGCGACTGAGCAGTTCTTC. Translating it yields CASSLALATEQFF.

The rearrangement joins TRBV20-1 to TRBJ2-7, with D perhaps assigned TRBD1 or TRBD2 (5 bases each). The germline V gene has CDR1 DFQATT and CDR2 SNEGSKA (reference sequence). V shed 2 bases and J shed 12 bases, with 14 bases lying between them. The CDR3 consists of 11 residues. Written as DNA, the CDR3 is TGCAGTGCTAGACGAGGGACGGGCCTGTACTTC. Its protein product is CSARRGTGLYF.

This clonotype occurred many times. This rearrangement joins TRBV6-6 to TRBJ2-1; perhaps TRBD1 as D (5 bases). Trimming took off 6 bases at V and 1 base at J, with 7 bases between the two ends. In germline, CDR1 is MNHNY, CDR2 SVGAGI (reference sequence). The CDR3 extends over 13 amino acids. CDR3 nucleotide sequence: TGTGCCAGCAGGAGACAGTCCTACAATGAGCAGTTCTTC. This codes for CASRRQSYNEQFF.

This clonotype has a count of ten or more. The rearrangement links TRBV20-1 to TRBJ1-2; 8 nucleotides line up with TRBD1. With V trimmed by 3 bases and J by 6 bases, 6 bases remained unmatched. The CDR3 runs to 13 residues. CDR1 and CDR2 (germline): DFQATT, SNEGSKA (reference sequence). The CDR3 loop reads CSASDRGLDGYTF. The CDR3 DNA follows: TGCAGTGCTAGTGACAGGGGTTTAGATGGCTACACCTTC.

V and J are TRBV27 and TRBJ1-2, with TRBD1 as a possible D gene (5 bases). CDR1 MNHEY and CDR2 SMNVEV come from the germline V gene (reference sequence). The germline V and J ends were trimmed by 7 bases and 6 bases, with 18 bases remaining between them. The CDR3 has 14 amino acids. This CDR3 is CASTPRPGIDGYTF. The DNA for the CDR3 is TGTGCCAGCACCCCACGTCCAGGGATAGATGGCTACACCTTC.

This clonotype was observed a few times. CDR3 protein: CSALRPRADLDTQYF. CDR3 nucleotide sequence: TGCAGTGCCCTTCGACCTAGGGCAGACTTAGATACGCAGTATTTT. This chain links TRBV20-1 with TRBJ2-3, with D unresolved. V gave up 6 bases and J gave up 5 bases, with 21 bases separating them. The CDR3 extends over 15 amino acids. Germline CDR1 reads DFQATT; CDR2 reads SNEGSKA (reference sequence).

This clonotype has at least ten counts. The CDR3 coding sequence is TGCAGTGCTAGTGTGAGGACAGGGTACTACGAGCAGTACTTC. It codes for CSASVRTGYYEQYF. This chain links TRBV20-1 with TRBJ2-7, with 8 bases fitting TRBD1. Germline V CDR1 and CDR2: DFQATT, SNEGSKA (reference sequence). V shed 3 bases, J shed 3 bases, and the junction held 7 bases outside the gene matches. The CDR3 extends over 14 amino acids.

The chain carries TRBV5-1 and TRBJ2-7, with D perhaps assigned TRBD1 or TRBD2 (5 bases each). Trimming cost V 6 bases and J 5 bases, with 18 bases left between them. This CDR3 has 14 residues. Germline lookup yields CDR1 SGHRS and CDR2 YFSETQ. The chain's CDR3 is CASNPRETAHEQYF. The CDR3 nucleotides read TGCGCCAGCAACCCGAGGGAGACAGCCCACGAGCAGTACTTC.

A few counts support this clonotype. The chain has TRBV7-3 and TRBJ2-5, with D possibly TRBD1 on 5 matching bases. The CDR3 runs 13 residues. The germline V and J ends were trimmed by 4 bases and 5 bases, with 11 bases remaining between them. Germline CDR1 SGHTA, CDR2 FQGTGA. The CDR3 spells CASSSGSAETQYF. CDR3 coding DNA: TGTGCCAGCAGCTCAGGGTCGGCCGAGACCCAGTACTTC.

The table lists this clonotype with a few counts. The J gene is TRBJ1-1, the V gene TRBV6-1; unclear D gene. V was clipped by 5 bases and J by 1 base, with 11 bases between them. CDR3 size: 14 residues. Germline V CDR1 and CDR2: MNHNS, SASEGT. This CDR3 reads CASSLGYRNTEAFF. CDR3 nucleotide sequence: TGTGCCAGCAGTCTTGGATACAGGAACACTGAAGCTTTCTTT.

This clonotype has only a few counts. This chain links TRBV4-2 with TRBJ2-3, with no clear D. The germline CDR1 and CDR2 sequences are LGHNA and YNFKEQ. The CDR3 sequence is 14 residues long. With 0 bases removed from V and 1 base from J, the gap between germline ends came to 5 bases. The CDR3 nucleotides are TGTGCCAGCAGCCAAGAACGGGGCACAGATACGCAGTATTTT. Translated, it gives CASSQERGTDTQYF.

This clonotype showed up many times. The chain joins TRBV29-1 to TRBJ1-2; D uncertain. Germline values: CDR1 SQVTM, CDR2 ANQGSEA. V dropped 6 bases and J dropped 4 bases, with 18 bases sitting between them. The CDR3 is made up of 14 amino acids. For the CDR3, the DNA is TGCAGCGTAACCGACGGGCGGATTTCCTATGGCTACACCTTC. This translates into CSVTDGRISYGYTF.

The chain recombines TRBV6-5 with TRBJ1-6, with unresolved D. The CDR3 runs 15 residues. The germline CDR1 and CDR2 sequences are MNHEY and SVGAGI. V lost 1 base to trimming and J lost 5 bases, with 9 bases between them. The CDR3 here is CASSYWGSDNSPLHF. DNA of the CDR3: TGTGCCAGCAGTTACTGGGGAAGTGATAATTCACCCCTCCACTTT.

This clonotype occurred a few times. The rearrangement joins TRBV6-2 or TRBV6-3 to TRBJ2-5; D is perhaps TRBD1 or TRBD2 (5 bases each). The CDR3 loop spans 12 amino acids. Germline V gives CDR1 MNHEY, CDR2 SVGEGT. Trimming pared 5 bases from V and 8 bases from J, leaving 12 bases between. CDR3 DNA: TGTGCCAGCAGTCGGGTAGGGACCACCCAGTACTTC. Translated: CASSRVGTTQYF.